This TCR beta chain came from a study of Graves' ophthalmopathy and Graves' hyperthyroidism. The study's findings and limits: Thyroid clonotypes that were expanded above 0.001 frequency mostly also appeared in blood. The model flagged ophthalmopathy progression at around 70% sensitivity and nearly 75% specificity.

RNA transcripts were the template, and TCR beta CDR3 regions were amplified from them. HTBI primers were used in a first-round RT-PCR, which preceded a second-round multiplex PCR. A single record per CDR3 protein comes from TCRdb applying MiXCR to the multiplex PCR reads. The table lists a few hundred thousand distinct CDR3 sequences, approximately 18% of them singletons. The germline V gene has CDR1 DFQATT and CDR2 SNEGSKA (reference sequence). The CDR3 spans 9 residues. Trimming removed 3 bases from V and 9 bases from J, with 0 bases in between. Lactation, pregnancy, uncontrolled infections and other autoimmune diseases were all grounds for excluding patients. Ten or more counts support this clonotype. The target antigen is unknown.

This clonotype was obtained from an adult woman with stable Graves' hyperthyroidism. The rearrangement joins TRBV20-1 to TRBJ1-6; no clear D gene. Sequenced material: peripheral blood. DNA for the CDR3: TGCAGTGCTAGTTCACCCCTCCACTTT. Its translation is CSASSPLHF.